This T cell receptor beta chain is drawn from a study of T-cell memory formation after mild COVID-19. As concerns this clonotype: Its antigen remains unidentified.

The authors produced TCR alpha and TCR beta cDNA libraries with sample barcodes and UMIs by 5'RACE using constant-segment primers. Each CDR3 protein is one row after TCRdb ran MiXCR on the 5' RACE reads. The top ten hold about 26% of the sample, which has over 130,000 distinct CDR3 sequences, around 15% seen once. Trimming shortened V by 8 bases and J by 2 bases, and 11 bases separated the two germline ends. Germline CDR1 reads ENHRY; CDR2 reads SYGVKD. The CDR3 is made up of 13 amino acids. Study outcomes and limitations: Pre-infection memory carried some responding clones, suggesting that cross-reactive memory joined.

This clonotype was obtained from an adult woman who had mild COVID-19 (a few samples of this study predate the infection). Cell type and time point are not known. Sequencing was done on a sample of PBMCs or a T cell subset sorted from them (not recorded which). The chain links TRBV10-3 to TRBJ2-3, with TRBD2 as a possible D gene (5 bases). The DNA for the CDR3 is TGTGCCATCGACGAGGGCGACACAGATACGCAGTATTTT. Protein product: CAIDEGDTDTQYF.